The following is a T cell receptor beta chain sequence with its context. Its matching antigen is unknown. A clone one base away is much larger, so this may be a read error. Likely a read error: the CDR3 ends without its conserved phenylalanine or tryptophan. The record originates from a study of Graves' ophthalmopathy and Graves' hyperthyroidism. Study-level points and caveats: A majority of expanded thyroid clonotypes exceeding 0.001 frequency were likewise present in blood.

As the template, RNA transcripts were used to amplify TCR beta CDR3 regions. First-round RT-PCR with HTBI primers preceded a second-round multiplex PCR. One entry per CDR3 protein, called by TCRdb with MiXCR from the multiplex PCR reads. Counted here are hundreds of thousands of distinct CDR3 sequences, less than 20% occurring once; the ten biggest clones make up 5.5% to 7%. Hyperthyroidism is called stable when no ophthalmopathy develops within 18 months of follow-up. Diagnosis relied on clinical symptoms, serum thyroxine, TRAb, thyroid ultrasound and orbital computed tomography. The clonotype originates from a young woman with stable Graves' hyperthyroidism. Source material: peripheral blood.

Here the CDR3 reads CASSYRRWAEKSPSYEQYY. In nucleotides, the CDR3 is TGTGCCAGCAGTTACAGGAGGTGGGCAGAAAAATCACCAAGCTACGAGCAGTACTAC. The gene calls are TRBV6-2 or TRBV6-3 and TRBJ2-7; D may be TRBD2 (5 bases). V lost 2 bases to trimming and J lost 3 bases, with 26 bases between them. In germline, CDR1 is MNHEY, CDR2 SVGEGT. This CDR3 has 19 residues.